This TCR beta chain came from a study of blood T cell repertoires in COVID-19. Study-level information: COVID-19 samples from acute and convalescent phases originated in the United States, Italy and Spain. PBMCs, B-cell-depleted T cells, or T cells were the source of the cDNA or gDNA that made up the material.

From germline, CDR1 is SQVTM and CDR2 ANQGSEA. This CDR3 has 10 amino acids. Deletions cut 4 bases from V and 5 bases from J, with 5 bases between. How the authors handled the data: Estimation of nucleated cell counts relied on the amplification of reference gene primers. Measured with immunoSEQ multiplex PCR; TCRdb has only the in-frame clones, and not every one. The V and J calls and clone size were taken over from that table, and D and trimming were inferred from the DNA. The sample gives hundreds of thousands of clones, about 90% of which show up once; 0.2% to 0.3% is in the top ten. Points on this clone: The same CDR3 also results from other DNA sequences found in this sample.

The clonotype was recovered from a woman under 30 with acute or convalescent COVID-19. The rearrangement joins TRBV29-1 to TRBJ1-1; D remains unclear. Sequencing input: peripheral blood. The CDR3 coding sequence is TGCAGCGTTGGCGGTACTGAAGCTTTCTTT. It codes for CSVGGTEAFF.